Below are 20 T cell receptor beta chains sequenced from a single sample in a study of T cells after posttransplantation cyclophosphamide. The data were produced by immunoSEQ multiplex PCR, yet TCRdb's version contains in-frame clones alone and is incomplete. Observed in the sample are about 40,000 clones, none of them singletons. Material for sequencing was PBMCs. The receptor set was obtained from a woman between 45 and 65 years old in good health and a related stem cell transplant donor.

This clone was counted at least ten times. The chain employs TRBV27 and TRBJ2-3, with D maybe TRBD2 (5 bases). The V end was cut by 6 bases, the J end by 0 bases, with 13 bases between. This CDR3 contains 15 residues. CDR1 MNHEY and CDR2 SMNVEV come from the germline V gene (reference sequence). The CDR3 reads CASSSPRGSTDTQYF. The CDR3 DNA reads as TGTGCCAGCAGCAGTCCTAGAGGGAGCACAGATACGCAGTATTTT.

The chain recombines TRBV28 with TRBJ2-3; tentative D call: TRBD1 (5 bases). The CDR3 loop spans 13 amino acids. Looked up from germline, CDR1 is MDHEN and CDR2 is SYDVKM. The ends were cut back, 6 bases at V and 1 base at J, with 8 bases in the middle. The CDR3, as DNA: TGTGCCAGCAGAAAACAGGGCACAGATACGCAGTATTTT. It specifies CASRKQGTDTQYF.

This clone was picked up many times. The rearrangement joins TRBV2 to TRBJ1-2; TRBD1 agrees at 7 bases. The CDR3 consists of 16 residues. The J segment lost 5 bases and the V segment lost 5 bases, leaving 14 bases of the junction unmatched. Per germline, CDR1 SNHLY and CDR2 FYNNEI. CDR3 in DNA: TGTGCCAGCAGTATTGACAGGGTCCCTAATATATATGGCTACACCTTC. This translates into CASSIDRVPNIYGYTF.

This clone was seen ten or more times. V and J are TRBV18 and TRBJ2-3; 8 bases fit TRBD1. Looked up from germline, CDR1 is KGHSH and CDR2 is LQKENI. This CDR3 is 13 amino acids long. V gave up 6 bases and J gave up 4 bases; unmatched junction bases: 3. This CDR3 is CASSDRAPDTQYF. The CDR3 region has the DNA TGTGCCAGCTCGGACAGGGCCCCAGATACGCAGTATTTT.

The table lists this clone with many counts. The chain joins TRBV28 to TRBJ2-3; TRBD1 agrees at 7 bases. The CDR3 length is 16 residues. From germline, CDR1 is MDHEN and CDR2 SYDVKM. Germline trimming cut 4 bases from V and 2 bases from J; bases unmatched to any gene: 9. CDR3 bases: TGTGCCAGCAGTTGGGTGGGGACAGCGGCCACAGATACGCAGTATTTT. As protein: CASSWVGTAATDTQYF.

This clone was recorded many times. This chain uses TRBV6-5 with TRBJ1-2, with 9 bases fitting TRBD1. The germline V gene has CDR1 MNHEY and CDR2 SVGAGI. V trimming: 2 bases; J trimming: 8 bases; junction bases outside the gene matches: 9. CDR3 length: 15 amino acids. The CDR3 region is CASSYGEQGAGGYTF. The CDR3 bases are TGTGCCAGCAGTTACGGGGAACAGGGGGCGGGCGGCTACACCTTC.

This clone was recorded a few times. CDR3: CASSDRGMNTEAFF. The CDR3 DNA reads as TGTGCCAGCAGTGACAGGGGCATGAACACTGAAGCTTTCTTT. The chain couples TRBV6-5 to TRBJ1-1; 8 bases fit TRBD1. Trimming took 5 bases from V and 0 from J; bases not matched to a gene: 2. CDR1 is MNHEY and CDR2 is SVGAGI in the germline V gene. This CDR3 spans 14 amino acids.

Ten or more counts support this clone. The rearrangement joins TRBV10-3 to TRBJ1-4; D gene ambiguous. The germline CDR1 and CDR2 sequences are ENHRY and SYGVKD. The CDR3 contains 13 residues. V was clipped by 7 bases and J by 5 bases, with 11 bases between them. The CDR3 nucleotides read TGTGCCATCACCCCCACGGGGAATGAAAAACTGTTTTTT. Translation gives CAITPTGNEKLFF.

This clone was seen repeatedly, ten times or more. CDR3 loop: CATDIQGAKGDTIYF. CDR3 sequence (DNA): TGTGCCACCGACATACAGGGGGCGAAAGGGGACACCATATATTTT. The chain is built from TRBV6-1 and TRBJ1-3; 9 positions agree with TRBD1. Germline-derived CDR1 and CDR2 are MNHNS and SASEGT. J gave up 8 bases and V 10 bases, and 15 bases lay outside the gene matches. This CDR3 comprises 15 residues.

There are many counts of this clone. The J gene is TRBJ1-2, the V gene TRBV4-1; D gene uncertain. V lost 1 base and J 3 bases, leaving 6 bases between the germline ends. The V gene's germline CDR1 is MGHRA and CDR2 YSYEKL. CDR3 length equals 13 residues. CDR3 sequence (DNA): TGCGCCAGCAGCCAAGGGACTTACTATGGCTACACCTTC. Amino acid sequence: CASSQGTYYGYTF.

This clone has at least ten counts. The chain employs TRBV6-4 and TRBJ2-4; tentatively, D is TRBD2 (5 bases). The length of the CDR3 is 16 residues. Trimming removed 6 bases at V and 0 bases at J, with 15 bases between. Germline V gene data show CDR1 as MRHNA and CDR2 as SNTAGT. The CDR3 nucleotides read TGTGCCAGCAGCGAGAGGGTCCCCTTAGCCAAAAACATTCAGTACTTC. Translated, it gives CASSERVPLAKNIQYF.

This clone was found many times. The chain has TRBV28 and TRBJ2-1; 8 nucleotides align to TRBD2. The V segment lost 3 bases and the J segment 7 bases; nucleotides outside the gene matches: 11. The CDR3 is 16 residues long. CDR1 is MDHEN, CDR2 SYDVKM, per germline. This chain's CDR3 is CASSLAGGLRGNEQFF. The CDR3 DNA sequence: TGTGCCAGCAGTTTGGCGGGGGGTCTGCGTGGGAATGAGCAGTTCTTC. Drawing the rest from reference TRBV28 and TRBJ2-1, the complete variable domain is DVKVTQSSRYLVKRTGEKVFLECVQDMDHENMFWYRQDPGLGLRLIYFSYDVKMKEKGDIPEGYSVSREKKERFSLILESASTNQTSMYLCASSLAGGLRGNEQFFGPGTRLTVL.

The sample holds many counts of this clone. The V call is TRBV19, the J call TRBJ2-1, with 7 positions matching TRBD2. CDR3 length: 17 residues. From germline, CDR1 is LNHDA and CDR2 SQIVND (reference sequence). Losses at the gene ends were 5 bases for V and 0 bases for J; bases not matched to a gene: 10. The CDR3 DNA is TGTGCCAGTAGTCCAGGACTAGAGGGAACCTCCTACAATGAGCAGTTCTTC. Amino acids: CASSPGLEGTSYNEQFF. The whole variable domain, remainder taken from reference TRBV19 and TRBJ2-1, is DGGITQSPKYLFRKEGQNVTLSCEQNLNHDAMYWYRQDPGQGLRLIYYSQIVNDFQKGDIAEGYSVSREKKESFPLTVTSAQKNPTAFYLCASSPGLEGTSYNEQFFGPGTRLTVL.

The table lists this clone with many counts. The same CDR3 also results from other DNA sequences found in this sample. The V and J genes are TRBV30 and TRBJ1-5, with 7 bases aligning to TRBD1. This CDR3 spans 13 amino acids. V shed 0 bases, J shed 6 bases, and the junction held 2 bases outside the gene matches. Germline assignment: CDR1 GTSNPN and CDR2 SVGIG (reference sequence). CDR3 nucleotide sequence: TGTGCCTGGAGTGTACAGGGGAGTCAGCCCCAGCATTTT. Translating it yields CAWSVQGSQPQHF.

Many counts were recorded for this clone. J is TRBJ1-5 and V is TRBV6-1; the D is unclear. Germline V gene sequence: CDR1 MNHNS, CDR2 SASEGT. The V and J ends lost 2 bases and 7 bases respectively, with 9 bases between them. The CDR3 consists of 13 residues. Here the CDR3 reads CASSEQSVQPQHF. The CDR3 DNA reads TGTGCCAGCAGTGAACAATCAGTCCAGCCCCAGCATTTT.

This clone occurred many times. The V and J genes are TRBV15 and TRBJ2-3, with 10 bases aligning to TRBD1. V shed 8 bases, J shed 3 bases, and the junction held 11 bases outside the gene matches. The germline V gene encodes CDR1 LNHNV and CDR2 YYDKDF (reference sequence). The CDR3 is made up of 16 amino acids. The CDR3, as DNA: TGTGCCACCCGGGGACAGGGGACAATCGGAACAGATACGCAGTATTTT. Its translation is CATRGQGTIGTDTQYF.

In its sample, this clone was seen many times. The chain recombines TRBV19 with TRBJ1-6, with TRBD1 matching 9 bases. J gave up 10 bases and V 3 bases, and 10 bases lay outside the gene matches. This CDR3 contains 16 residues. Germline-derived CDR1 and CDR2 are LNHDA and SQIVND (reference sequence). In DNA form, the CDR3 reads TGTGCCAGTAGTATCCCCGGGACAGGGCGATACTCACCCCTCCACTTT. It translates to CASSIPGTGRYSPLHF.

This clone was seen at least ten times. The V gene is TRBV2, the J gene TRBJ2-7, with 10 bases fitting TRBD2. There are 14 residues in the CDR3. Germline V gives CDR1 SNHLY, CDR2 FYNNEI. V shed 9 bases and J 5 bases; nucleotides not matched to a gene: 10. The CDR3 DNA is TGTGCCAGGGGAACCGGGACTAGCGTCAACGAGCAGTACTTC. It yields the protein CARGTGTSVNEQYF.

This clone turned up a few times. Other nucleotide sequences from this sample produce the same CDR3. The genes are TRBV28 and TRBJ2-5; tentatively, D is TRBD2 (6 bases). The better agreement between TRBJ2-7 and the DNA end casts doubt on the J call. The CDR3 loop spans 15 amino acids. Germline CDR1 MDHEN, CDR2 SYDVKM. The DNA of the CDR3 is TGTGCCAGCAGTTTAGCGGCCGGGGGTTCCTACGAGCAGTACTTC. Residues: CASSLAAGGSYEQYF.

This clone has at least ten counts. The CDR3 here is CASSLEQDTQYF. CDR3 coding DNA: TGCGCCAGCAGCTTGGAGCAAGATACGCAGTATTTT. The gene calls are TRBV5-1 and TRBJ2-3, with D hard to call. The CDR3 length is 12 residues. Germline CDR1 reads SGHRS; CDR2 reads YFSETQ. Trimming took 0 bases from V and 5 from J, leaving 4 bases between them.